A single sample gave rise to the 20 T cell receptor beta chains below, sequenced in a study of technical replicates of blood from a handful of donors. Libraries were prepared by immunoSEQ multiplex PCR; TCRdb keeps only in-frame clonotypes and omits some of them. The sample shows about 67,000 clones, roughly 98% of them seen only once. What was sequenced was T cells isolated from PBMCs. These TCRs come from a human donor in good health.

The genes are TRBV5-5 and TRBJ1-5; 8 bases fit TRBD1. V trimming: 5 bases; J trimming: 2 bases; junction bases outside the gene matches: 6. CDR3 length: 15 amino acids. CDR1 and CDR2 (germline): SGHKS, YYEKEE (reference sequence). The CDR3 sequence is CASSSGQGGNQPQHF. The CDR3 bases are TGTGCCAGCAGTTCCGGACAGGGAGGCAATCAGCCCCAGCATTTT.

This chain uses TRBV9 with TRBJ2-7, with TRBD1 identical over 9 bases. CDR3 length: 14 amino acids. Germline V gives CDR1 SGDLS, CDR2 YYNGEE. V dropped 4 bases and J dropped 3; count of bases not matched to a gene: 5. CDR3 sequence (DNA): TGTGCCAGCAGCACAGGGGGCTGGGACTACGAGCAGTACTTC. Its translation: CASSTGGWDYEQYF.

The CDR3 is CASGLVQGEQYF. CDR3 DNA: TGTGCTAGTGGTTTGGTACAGGGGGAGCAGTACTTC. The chain joins TRBV12-5 to TRBJ2-7; 7 bases are a match to TRBD1. Looked up from germline, CDR1 is LGHNT and CDR2 is FRNRAP. The V gene end was trimmed by 0 bases and the J gene end by 7 bases; junction bases not matched to a gene: 0. This CDR3 comprises 12 residues.

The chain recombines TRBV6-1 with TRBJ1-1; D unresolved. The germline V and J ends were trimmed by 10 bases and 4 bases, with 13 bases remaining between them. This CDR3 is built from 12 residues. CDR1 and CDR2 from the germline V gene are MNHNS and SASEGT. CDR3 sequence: CAIGSARTEAFF. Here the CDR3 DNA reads TGTGCCATAGGGAGCGCCCGCACTGAAGCTTTCTTT.

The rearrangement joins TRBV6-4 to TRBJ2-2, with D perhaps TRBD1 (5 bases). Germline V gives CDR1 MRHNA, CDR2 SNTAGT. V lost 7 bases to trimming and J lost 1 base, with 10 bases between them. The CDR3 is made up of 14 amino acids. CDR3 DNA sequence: TGTGCCAGCACCGCAGACAGGAACACCGGGGAGCTGTTTTTT. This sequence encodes CASTADRNTGELFF.

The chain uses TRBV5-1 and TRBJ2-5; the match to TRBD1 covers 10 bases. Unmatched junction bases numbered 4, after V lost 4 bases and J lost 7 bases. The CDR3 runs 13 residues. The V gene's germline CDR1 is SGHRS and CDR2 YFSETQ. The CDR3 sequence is CASSPGQGGTQYF. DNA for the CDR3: TGCGCCAGCAGCCCCGGACAGGGGGGGACCCAGTACTTC.

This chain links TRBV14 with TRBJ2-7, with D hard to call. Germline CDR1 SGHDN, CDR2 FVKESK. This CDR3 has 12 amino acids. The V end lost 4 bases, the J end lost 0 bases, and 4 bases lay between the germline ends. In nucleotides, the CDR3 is TGTGCCAGCAGCCTTAGCTCCTACGAGCAGTACTTC. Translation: CASSLSSYEQYF.

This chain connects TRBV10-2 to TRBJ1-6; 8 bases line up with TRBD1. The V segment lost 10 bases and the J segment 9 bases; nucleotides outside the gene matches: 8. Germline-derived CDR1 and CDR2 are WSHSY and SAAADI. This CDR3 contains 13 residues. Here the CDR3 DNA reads TGCGCCACATCGGACAGGGAGCTTTCACCCCTCCACTTT. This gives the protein CATSDRELSPLHF.

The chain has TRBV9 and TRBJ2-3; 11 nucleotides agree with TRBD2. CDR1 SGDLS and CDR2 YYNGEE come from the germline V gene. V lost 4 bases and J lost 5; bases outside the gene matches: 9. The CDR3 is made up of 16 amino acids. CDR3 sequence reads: CASSLIAGGPGDTQYF. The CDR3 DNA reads TGTGCCAGCAGCTTGATAGCGGGGGGGCCTGGAGATACGCAGTATTTT.

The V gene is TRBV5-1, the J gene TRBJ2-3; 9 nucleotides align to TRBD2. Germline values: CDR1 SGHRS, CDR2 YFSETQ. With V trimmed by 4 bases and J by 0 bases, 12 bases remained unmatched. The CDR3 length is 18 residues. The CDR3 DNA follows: TGCGCCAGCAGCCCGGGACGCGGGGGGGTCCCGAGCACAGATACGCAGTATTTT. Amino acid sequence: CASSPGRGGVPSTDTQYF.

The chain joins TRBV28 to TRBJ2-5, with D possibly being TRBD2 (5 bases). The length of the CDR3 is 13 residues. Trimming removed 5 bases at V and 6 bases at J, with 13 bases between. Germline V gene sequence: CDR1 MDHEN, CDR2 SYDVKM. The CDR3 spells CASSQRDVKTQYF. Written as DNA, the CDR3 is TGTGCCAGCAGTCAGAGGGATGTCAAGACCCAGTACTTC.

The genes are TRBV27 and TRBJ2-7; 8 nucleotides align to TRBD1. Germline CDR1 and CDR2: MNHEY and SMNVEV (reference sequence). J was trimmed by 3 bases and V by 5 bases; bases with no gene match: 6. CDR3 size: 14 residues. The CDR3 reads CASSRQGYYYEQYF. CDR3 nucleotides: TGTGCCAGCAGTCGACAGGGGTACTACTACGAGCAGTACTTC.

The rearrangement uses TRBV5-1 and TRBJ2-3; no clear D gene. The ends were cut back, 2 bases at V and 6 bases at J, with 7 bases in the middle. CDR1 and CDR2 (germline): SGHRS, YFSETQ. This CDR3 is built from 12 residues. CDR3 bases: TGCGCCAGCAGCTTCACCGAGGATACGCAGTATTTT. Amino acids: CASSFTEDTQYF.

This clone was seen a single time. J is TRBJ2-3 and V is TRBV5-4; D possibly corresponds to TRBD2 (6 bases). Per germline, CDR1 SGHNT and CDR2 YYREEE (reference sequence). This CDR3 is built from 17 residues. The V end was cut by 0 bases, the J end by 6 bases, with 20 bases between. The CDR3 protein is CASSLGLPAGRGDTQYF. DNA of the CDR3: TGTGCCAGCAGCTTGGGCCTCCCCGCGGGACGGGGTGATACGCAGTATTTT.

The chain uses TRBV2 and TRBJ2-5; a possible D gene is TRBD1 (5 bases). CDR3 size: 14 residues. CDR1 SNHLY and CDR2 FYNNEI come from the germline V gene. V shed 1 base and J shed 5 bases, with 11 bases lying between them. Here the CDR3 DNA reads TGTGCCAGCAGTGAAGTGGCAGGGATGGAGACCCAGTACTTC. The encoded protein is CASSEVAGMETQYF.

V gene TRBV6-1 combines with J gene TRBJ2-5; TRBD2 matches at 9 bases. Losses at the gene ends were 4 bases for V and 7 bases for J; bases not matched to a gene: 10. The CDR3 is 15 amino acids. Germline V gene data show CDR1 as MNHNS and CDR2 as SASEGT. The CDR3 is CASSGPGLAMPTQYF. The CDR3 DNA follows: TGTGCCAGCAGTGGTCCGGGACTAGCAATGCCGACCCAGTACTTC.

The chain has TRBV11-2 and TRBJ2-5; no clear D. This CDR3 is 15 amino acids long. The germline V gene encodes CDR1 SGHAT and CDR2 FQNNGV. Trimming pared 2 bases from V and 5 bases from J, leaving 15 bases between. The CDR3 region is CASSLQDWYEETQYF. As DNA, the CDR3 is TGTGCCAGCAGCTTACAAGATTGGTATGAGGAGACCCAGTACTTC.

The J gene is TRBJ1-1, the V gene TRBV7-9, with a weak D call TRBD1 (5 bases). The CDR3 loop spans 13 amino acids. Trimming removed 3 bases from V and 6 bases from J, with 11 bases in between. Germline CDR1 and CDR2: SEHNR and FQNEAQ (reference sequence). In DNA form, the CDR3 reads TGTGCCAGCAGCTTTGGGGGGATCTCTGAAGCTTTCTTT. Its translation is CASSFGGISEAFF.

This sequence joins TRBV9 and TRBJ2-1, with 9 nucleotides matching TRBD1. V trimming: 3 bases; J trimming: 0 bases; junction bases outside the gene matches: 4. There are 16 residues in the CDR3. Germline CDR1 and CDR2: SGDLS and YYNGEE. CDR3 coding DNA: TGTGCCAGCAGCGCCCGACAGGGGGGCTCCTACAATGAGCAGTTCTTC. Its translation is CASSARQGGSYNEQFF.

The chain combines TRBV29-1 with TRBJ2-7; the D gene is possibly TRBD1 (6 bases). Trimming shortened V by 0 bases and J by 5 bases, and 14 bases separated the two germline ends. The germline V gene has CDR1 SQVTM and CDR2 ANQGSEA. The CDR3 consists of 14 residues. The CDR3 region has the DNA TGCAGCGTTGAAGAGGGGGCTGATCTCCACGAGCAGTACTTC. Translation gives CSVEEGADLHEQYF.